A selection of T cell receptor beta chains follows, all from one sample in a study of blood T cells in healthy people across ages. A single record per CDR3 protein comes from TCRdb applying MiXCR to the 5' RACE reads. Here the sample spans about 680,000 distinct CDR3 sequences, 45% to 50% being singletons. The sequenced sample was blood. These TCRs come from a woman aged 60 to 75 in good health. CDR3s include the opening cysteine and the closing phenylalanine or tryptophan. A D gene is named only where the DNA matches it firmly. Clone size is not always given. Where it is, it says once, few, many or a class for expanded clones.

J,D,size,V,CDR3,DNA
TRBJ2-4,.,few,TRBV7-9,CASSPREAKNIQYF,TGTGCCAGCAGCCCACGGGAGGCCAAAAACATTCAGTACTTC
TRBJ1-1,.,few,TRBV5-1,CASARETGTTEAFF,TGCGCCAGTGCCAGGGAAACAGGGACCACTGAAGCTTTCTTT
TRBJ2-3,TRBD2,.,TRBV29-1,CSVEEEREGLGTDTQYF,TGCAGCGTTGAGGAGGAGCGGGAGGGCCTGGGCACAGATACGCAGTATTTT
TRBJ1-6,.,.,TRBV25-1,CASSELESLPLHF,TGTGCCAGCAGTGAATTGGAGAGTTTACCCCTCCACTTT
TRBJ2-7,.,.,TRBV7-2,CASSSRTYEQYF,TGTGCCAGCAGCTCAAGAACCTACGAGCAGTACTTC
TRBJ2-7,TRBD1,.,TRBV29-1,CSVADRAYEQYF,TGCAGCGTTGCGGACAGGGCCTACGAGCAGTACTTC
TRBJ2-7,TRBD2,.,TRBV12-5,CASGLGSGTSEQYF,TGTGCTAGTGGTTTGGGTAGCGGGACTTCCGAGCAGTACTTC
TRBJ1-6,.,.,TRBV20-1,CSAGRSLAGGNSPLHF,TGCAGTGCTGGGCGGTCGTTAGCGGGCGGTAATTCACCCCTCCACTTT
TRBJ2-1,.,.,TRBV6-6,CASGSGAEQFF,TGTGCCAGCGGGAGTGGCGCTGAGCAGTTCTTC
TRBJ2-5,TRBD2,.,TRBV27,CASSRTSGSAGETQYF,TGTGCCAGCAGCCGTACTAGCGGGAGTGCAGGAGAGACCCAGTACTTC
TRBJ2-7,TRBD2,many,TRBV5-1,CASSLQAGASYEQYF,TGCGCCAGCAGCTTGCAAGCGGGGGCCTCCTACGAGCAGTACTTC
TRBJ2-5,TRBD2,.,TRBV6-5,CASSNLGLAGALYQETQYF,TGTGCCAGCAGTAACCTCGGCCTAGCGGGGGCCTTGTACCAAGAGACCCAGTACTTC
TRBJ2-7,.,few,TRBV25-1,CASSTSRDEPSKQYF,TGTGCCAGCAGTACATCCCGGGACGAGCCCTCCAAGCAGTACTTC
TRBJ1-2,TRBD1,.,TRBV7-2,CASSRGQGRSGYTF,TGTGCCAGCAGCCGAGGACAGGGGCGGAGTGGCTACACCTTC
TRBJ2-3,TRBD2,.,TRBV7-2,CASSFSGLAGVADTQYF,TGTGCCAGCAGCTTCTCGGGACTAGCGGGAGTGGCAGATACGCAGTATTTT
TRBJ2-4,.,.,TRBV3-1,CAGSLTGKNIQYF,TGTGCCGGCAGCCTCACGGGCAAAAACATTCAGTACTTC
TRBJ2-3,.,many,TRBV12-3/TRBV12-4,CASKGVGTDTQYF,TGTGCCAGCAAAGGGGTGGGGACAGATACGCAGTATTTT
TRBJ2-5,TRBD2,.,TRBV29-1,CSVELAGGNEQYF,TGCAGCGTTGAACTAGCGGGAGGCAATGAGCAGTACTTC
TRBJ2-7,TRBD1,few,TRBV4-3,CASSQDPGQAAGEQYF,TGCGCCAGCAGCCAAGATCCGGGACAGGCCGCGGGAGAGCAGTACTTC
TRBJ2-1,TRBD2,.,TRBV6-2/TRBV6-3,CACHADSGRASYNEQFF,TGTGCCTGCCATGCAGATAGCGGGAGGGCCTCCTACAATGAGCAGTTCTTC
TRBJ2-1,.,few,TRBV29-1,CSVEDVTAQYYNEQFF,TGCAGCGTTGAAGATGTAACAGCGCAATATTACAATGAGCAGTTCTTC
TRBJ1-6,.,.,TRBV7-2,CASSTHRVENSPLHF,TGTGCCAGCAGCACCCACAGGGTTGAGAATTCACCCCTCCACTTT
TRBJ2-1,TRBD1,few,TRBV7-2,CASSLTGVSYNEQFF,TGTGCCAGCAGCTTAACAGGGGTCTCCTACAATGAGCAGTTCTTC
TRBJ2-5,.,.,TRBV5-1,CASSLVVGEWWETQYF,TGCGCCAGCAGCTTGGTTGTAGGGGAGTGGTGGGAGACCCAGTACTTC
TRBJ1-2,.,few,TRBV28,CASSLSGARSYGYTF,TGTGCCAGCAGTTTATCAGGGGCGAGATCCTATGGCTACACCTTC
TRBJ2-5,.,few,TRBV7-2,CASSLIGKTGIRRETQYF,TGTGCCAGCAGCTTAATAGGGAAAACAGGGATTCGACGGGAGACCCAGTACTTC
TRBJ2-5,.,many,TRBV20-1,CSAREVQAVQETQYF,TGCAGTGCTAGAGAGGTACAGGCTGTTCAAGAGACCCAGTACTTC
TRBJ2-7,TRBD1,.,TRBV27,CASRPYDRANEQYF,TGTGCCAGCCGCCCATACGACAGGGCTAACGAGCAGTACTTC
TRBJ2-3,TRBD1,.,TRBV25-1,CASEGQDTQYF,TGTGCCAGCGAGGGACAGGATACGCAGTATTTT
TRBJ2-1,TRBD2,many,TRBV7-2,CASRSSGNGKQFF,TGTGCCAGCAGGTCTAGCGGGAACGGGAAGCAGTTCTTC
TRBJ2-7,TRBD1,few,TRBV27,CASGDRAAYEQYF,TGTGCCAGCGGGGACAGGGCCGCCTACGAGCAGTACTTC
TRBJ2-1,.,.,TRBV14,CASSRRARAEQFF,TGTGCCAGCAGCCGAAGAGCCAGGGCTGAGCAGTTCTTC
TRBJ2-7,.,.,TRBV6-2/TRBV6-3,CASSHLLRGGKSSEQYF,TGTGCCAGCAGCCATCTCCTCCGGGGCGGGAAATCCTCCGAGCAGTACTTC
TRBJ2-7,TRBD2,few,TRBV7-9,CASSKDSTSGSLYEQYF,TGTGCCAGCAGCAAAGACTCGACTAGCGGGAGTCTTTACGAGCAGTACTTC
TRBJ1-2,.,.,TRBV27,CASSLVSGSGGYTF,TGTGCCAGCAGTTTAGTTTCGGGGAGTGGTGGCTACACCTTC
TRBJ2-7,.,few,TRBV12-3/TRBV12-4,CASSPSGYDAYEQYF,TGTGCCAGCAGCCCGTCGGGGTATGACGCCTACGAGCAGTACTTC
TRBJ2-7,.,few,TRBV20-1,CSASPQGKTYEQYF,TGCAGTGCTAGTCCACAGGGAAAGACGTACGAGCAGTACTTC
TRBJ1-6,.,many,TRBV10-3,CASQGGNSPLHF,TGTGCCAGCCAGGGCGGGAATTCACCCCTCCACTTT
TRBJ2-5,TRBD1,once,TRBV9,CASSITGTGGETQYF,TGTGCCAGCAGCATAACCGGGACAGGGGGAGAGACCCAGTACTTC
TRBJ1-4,TRBD1,.,TRBV6-2/TRBV6-3,CAVEKDRASEKLFF,TGTGCCGTCGAGAAGGACAGGGCGAGCGAAAAACTGTTTTTT
TRBJ2-3,.,.,TRBV20-1,CSATRTEGADTQYF,TGCAGTGCTACCAGAACGGAGGGCGCAGATACGCAGTATTTT
TRBJ2-6,.,few,TRBV6-6,CASEGRTTSGANVLTF,TGTGCCAGCGAGGGGAGAACCACCTCTGGGGCCAACGTCCTGACTTTC